This T cell receptor beta chain emerged from a study of T cell responses to AZD1222 COVID-19 vaccine. Study background: Second-dose timings of about 4 or about 12 weeks were pooled.

Notes on the study in general: Distributed over spike, vaccine-associated CD4 TCRs predominated at 160-218 and 743-854. White British donors predominated, females outnumbered males, and clonal diversity was possibly underestimated.

Sequencing used immunoSEQ multiplex PCR; TCRdb keeps in-frame clones, though not all of them. This table has about 170,000 clones, approximately 93% appearing once. As for this clone: Its target is not known.

The CDR3 loop spans 13 amino acids. CDR1 is SQVTM and CDR2 is ANQGSEA in the germline V gene. Trimming shortened V by 4 bases and J by 0 bases, and 9 bases separated the two germline ends. V usage is TRBV29-1 and J usage is TRBJ1-1; D ambiguous. This receptor was taken from an adult in good health. Sequenced here: peripheral blood, sampled on day 0 of AZD1222 vaccination. The CDR3 reads CSVAGVMNTEAFF. CDR3 in DNA: TGCAGCGTTGCCGGGGTTATGAACACTGAAGCTTTCTTT.